The 6 T cell receptor beta chains listed next were all sequenced from one sample in a study of blood T cell repertoires in COVID-19. Repertoires were generated with immunoSEQ multiplex PCR, while TCRdb's copy carries only in-frame clones and drops some. In the table there are around 280,000 clones, around 85% of which are singletons. Sequenced: PBMCs or T cells enriched from blood (not recorded which). These receptor sequences come from a woman aged 40 to 55 who had recovered from COVID-19.

V and J are TRBV27 and TRBJ2-2; TRBD2 might be the D (6 bases). This CDR3 spans 14 amino acids. Germline lookup yields CDR1 MNHEY and CDR2 SMNVEV (reference sequence). The germline V and J ends were trimmed by 8 bases and 6 bases, with 16 bases remaining between them. For the CDR3, the DNA is TGTGCCAGCCGGTCGGAGGGTAACCCCGGGGAGCTGTTTTTT. As protein: CASRSEGNPGELFF.

The chain joins TRBV6-4 to TRBJ2-3; D unclear. The length of the CDR3 is 13 residues. Looked up from germline, CDR1 is MRHNA and CDR2 is SNTAGT. The V end was cut by 2 bases, the J end by 4 bases, with 7 bases between. As DNA, the CDR3 is TGTGCCAGCAGTGACACAGCATCAGATACGCAGTATTTT. Translated: CASSDTASDTQYF.

The chain couples TRBV7-2 to TRBJ1-2, with a weak D call TRBD1 (6 bases). The CDR3 sequence is 14 residues long. Germline V gene lookup returns CDR1 SGHTA and CDR2 FQGNSA. V dropped 5 bases and J dropped 7 bases, with 17 bases sitting between them. The CDR3 loop is CASSPRQGWSGYTF. CDR3 coding DNA: TGTGCCAGCAGCCCCCGCCAGGGGTGGTCTGGCTACACCTTC.

This clone was seen once. This rearrangement joins TRBV28 to TRBJ2-3, with D possibly being TRBD1 (6 bases). The CDR3 is 19 amino acids. V shed 7 bases and J shed 0 bases, with 26 bases lying between them. The germline gives CDR1 MDHEN, CDR2 SYDVKM. The CDR3 loop reads CASIPRWTHRAYSTDTQYF. CDR3 in DNA: TGTGCCAGCATCCCCAGATGGACCCACAGGGCTTATAGCACAGATACGCAGTATTTT.

This chain joins TRBV3-1 (or the pseudogene TRBV3-2) and TRBJ2-7, with 7 nucleotides matching TRBD1. V was pared by 1 base and J by 6 bases, with 9 bases of the junction left unmatched. This CDR3 is built from 15 residues. Looked up from germline, CDR1 is LGHDT and CDR2 is YNNKEL (reference sequence). The CDR3 is CASSQGWDSYSEQYF. CDR3 coding DNA: TGTGCCAGCAGCCAAGGGTGGGACAGCTACTCCGAGCAGTACTTC.

To note about this clone: The same CDR3 can be traced to other DNA sequences in this sample. V usage is TRBV7-2 and J usage is TRBJ2-5; D call uncertain. The CDR3 covers 13 residues. With 1 base removed from V and 3 bases from J, the gap between germline ends came to 6 bases. Germline lookup yields CDR1 SGHTA and CDR2 FQGNSA. CDR3 bases: TGTGCCAGCAGCTTAGTCCGGGAAGAGACCCAGTACTTC. Translating gives CASSLVREETQYF. The whole variable domain, remainder taken from reference TRBV7-2 and TRBJ2-5, is GAGVSQSPSNKVTEKGKDVELRCDPISGHTALYWYRQSLGQGLEFLIYFQGNSAPDKSGLPSDRFSAERTGGSVSTLTIQRTQQEDSAVYLCASSLVREETQYFGPGTRLLVL.